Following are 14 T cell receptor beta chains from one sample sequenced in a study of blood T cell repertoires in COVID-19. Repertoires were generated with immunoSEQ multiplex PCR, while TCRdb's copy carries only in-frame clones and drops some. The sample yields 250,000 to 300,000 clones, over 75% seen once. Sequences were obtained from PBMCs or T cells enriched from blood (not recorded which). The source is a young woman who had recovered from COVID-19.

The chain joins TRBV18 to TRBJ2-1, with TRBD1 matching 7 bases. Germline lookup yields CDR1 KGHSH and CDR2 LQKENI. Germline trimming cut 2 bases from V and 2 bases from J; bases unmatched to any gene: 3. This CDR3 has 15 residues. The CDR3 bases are TGTGCCAGCTCACCAGGGACAGATACCTACAATGAGCAGTTCTTC. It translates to CASSPGTDTYNEQFF.

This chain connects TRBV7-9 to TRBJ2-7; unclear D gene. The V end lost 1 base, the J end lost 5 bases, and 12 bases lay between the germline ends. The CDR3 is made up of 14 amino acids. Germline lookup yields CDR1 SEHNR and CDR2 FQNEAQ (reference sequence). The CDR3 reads CASSLGMMGDEQYF. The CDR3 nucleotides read TGTGCCAGCAGCTTAGGCATGATGGGCGACGAGCAGTACTTC.

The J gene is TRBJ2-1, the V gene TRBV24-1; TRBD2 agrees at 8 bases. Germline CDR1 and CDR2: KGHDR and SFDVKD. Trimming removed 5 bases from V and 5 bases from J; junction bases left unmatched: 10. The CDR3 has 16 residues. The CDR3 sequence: CATSASGHPLNNEQFF. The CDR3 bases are TGTGCCACCAGTGCTAGCGGGCATCCTCTTAACAATGAGCAGTTCTTC.

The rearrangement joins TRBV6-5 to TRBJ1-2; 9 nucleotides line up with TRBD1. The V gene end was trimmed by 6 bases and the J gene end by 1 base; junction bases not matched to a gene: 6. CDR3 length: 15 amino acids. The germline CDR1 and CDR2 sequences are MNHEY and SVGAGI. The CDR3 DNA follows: TGTGCCAGCAGCTCCAGGACAGGGGATAACTATGGCTACACCTTC. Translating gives CASSSRTGDNYGYTF.

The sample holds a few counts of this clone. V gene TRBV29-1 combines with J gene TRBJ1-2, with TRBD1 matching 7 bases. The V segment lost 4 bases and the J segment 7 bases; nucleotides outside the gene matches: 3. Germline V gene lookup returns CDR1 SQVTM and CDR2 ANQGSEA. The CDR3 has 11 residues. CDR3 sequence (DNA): TGCAGCGTTGTAGGGGGCGTTGGCTACACCTTC. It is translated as CSVVGGVGYTF.

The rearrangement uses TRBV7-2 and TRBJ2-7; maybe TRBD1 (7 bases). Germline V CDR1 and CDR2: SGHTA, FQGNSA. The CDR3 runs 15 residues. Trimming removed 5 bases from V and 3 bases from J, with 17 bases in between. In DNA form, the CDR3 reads TGTGCCAGCAGCCAGGGCGGGGCAGGGGGCTACGAGCAGTACTTC. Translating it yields CASSQGGAGGYEQYF.

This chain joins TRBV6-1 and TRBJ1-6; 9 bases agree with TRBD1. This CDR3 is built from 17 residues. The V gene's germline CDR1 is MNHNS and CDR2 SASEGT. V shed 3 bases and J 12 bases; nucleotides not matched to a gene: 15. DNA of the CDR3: TGTGCCAGCAGTGAGCAAGATCTGGGGACAGGGATCAGACCCCTCCACTTT. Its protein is CASSEQDLGTGIRPLHF.

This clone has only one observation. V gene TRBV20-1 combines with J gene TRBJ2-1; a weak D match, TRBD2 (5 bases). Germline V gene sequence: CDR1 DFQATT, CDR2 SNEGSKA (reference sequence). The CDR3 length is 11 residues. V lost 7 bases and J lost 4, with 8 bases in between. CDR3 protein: CSVQRYNEQFF. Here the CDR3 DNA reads TGCAGTGTCCAGCGGTACAATGAGCAGTTCTTC.

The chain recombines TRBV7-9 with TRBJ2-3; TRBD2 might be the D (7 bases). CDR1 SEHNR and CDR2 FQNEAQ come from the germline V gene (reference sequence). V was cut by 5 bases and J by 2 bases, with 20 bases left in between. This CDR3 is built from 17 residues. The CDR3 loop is CASSPGDAGAPTDTQYF. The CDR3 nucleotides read TGTGCCAGCAGCCCTGGGGATGCGGGGGCTCCCACAGATACGCAGTATTTT.

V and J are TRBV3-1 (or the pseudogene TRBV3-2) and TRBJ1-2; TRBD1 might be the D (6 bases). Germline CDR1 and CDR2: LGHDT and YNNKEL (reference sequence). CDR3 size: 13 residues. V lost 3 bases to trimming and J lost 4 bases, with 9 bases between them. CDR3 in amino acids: CASSQGHLYGYTF. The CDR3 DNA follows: TGTGCCAGCAGCCAGGGACACCTCTATGGCTACACCTTC.

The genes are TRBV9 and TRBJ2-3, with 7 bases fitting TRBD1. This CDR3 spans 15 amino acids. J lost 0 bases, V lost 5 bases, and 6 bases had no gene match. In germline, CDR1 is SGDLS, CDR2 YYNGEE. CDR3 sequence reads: CASSAGGWSTDTQYF. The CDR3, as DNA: TGTGCCAGCAGTGCAGGGGGTTGGAGCACAGATACGCAGTATTTT.

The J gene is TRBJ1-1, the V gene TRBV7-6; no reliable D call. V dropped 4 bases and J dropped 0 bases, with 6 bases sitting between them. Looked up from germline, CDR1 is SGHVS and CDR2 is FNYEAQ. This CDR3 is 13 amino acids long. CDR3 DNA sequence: TGTGCCAGCAGCTCTGCTATGAACACTGAAGCTTTCTTT. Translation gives CASSSAMNTEAFF.

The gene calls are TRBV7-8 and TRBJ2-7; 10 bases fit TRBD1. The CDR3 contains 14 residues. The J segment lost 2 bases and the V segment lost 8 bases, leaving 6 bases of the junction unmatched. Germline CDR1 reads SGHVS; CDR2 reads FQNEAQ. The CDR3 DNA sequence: TGTGCCAGCTTAAGGACAGGGGGTACCTACGAGCAGTACTTC. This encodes CASLRTGGTYEQYF.

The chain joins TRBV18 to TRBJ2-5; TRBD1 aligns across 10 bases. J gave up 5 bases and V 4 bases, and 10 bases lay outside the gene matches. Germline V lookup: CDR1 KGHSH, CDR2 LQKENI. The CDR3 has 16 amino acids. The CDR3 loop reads CASSRTTGGAEETQYF. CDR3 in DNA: TGTGCCAGCTCACGCACGACAGGGGGCGCAGAGGAGACCCAGTACTTC.